Each of the 27 T cell receptor beta chains below was sequenced from the same sample in a study of response to subunit inactivated influenza vaccine. TCRdb analysed the RT-PCR reads with MiXCR anew, one entry per CDR3 protein. The sample has about 540,000 distinct CDR3 sequences, 20% to 25% seen once. These data were likewise used in another study, on T cells expressing NK-cell markers. That source adds: UMIs accompanied the 5'RACE template switching by which TCR beta cDNA was made.

Sample: CD4+ T cells sorted from PBMCs, taken 11 to 12 days after vaccination. The receptors were sampled from a man between 45 and 60 years old who received an inactivated influenza vaccine.

This clonotype was counted only a few times. V gene TRBV7-2 combines with J gene TRBJ2-3; D uncertain. The CDR3 runs 16 residues. Trimming left V 1 base short and J 1 base short, with 12 bases between. Germline V gene lookup returns CDR1 SGHTA and CDR2 FQGNSA. CDR3 residues: CASSLVGGLGTDTQYF. The DNA of the CDR3 is TGTGCCAGCAGCTTAGTCGGCGGTCTTGGCACAGATACGCAGTATTTT.

The chain recombines TRBV20-1 with TRBJ2-3; TRBD1 matches at 10 bases. Losses at the gene ends were 5 bases for V and 2 bases for J; bases not matched to a gene: 10. The CDR3 length is 16 residues. Germline CDR1 and CDR2: DFQATT and SNEGSKA (reference sequence). This CDR3 is CSASTGTGDTTDTQYF. The CDR3 coding sequence is TGCAGTGCTTCCACGGGGACAGGGGATACCACAGATACGCAGTATTTT.

The genes are TRBV6-2 or TRBV6-3 and TRBJ2-1, with 7 bases lining up with TRBD1. Germline lookup yields CDR1 MNHEY and CDR2 SVGEGT. CDR3 length equals 12 residues. V lost 6 bases and J lost 5; bases outside the gene matches: 1. The CDR3 here is CASRDRDNEQFF. CDR3 coding DNA: TGTGCCAGCAGAGACAGGGACAATGAGCAGTTCTTC.

The gene calls are TRBV11-2 and TRBJ2-7; 7 bases align to TRBD2. This CDR3 comprises 12 residues. CDR1 and CDR2 (germline): SGHAT, FQNNGV. V trimming: 8 bases; J trimming: 6 bases; junction bases outside the gene matches: 7. The CDR3 here is CASGRGKGEQYF. For the CDR3, the DNA is TGTGCCAGCGGGCGGGGGAAAGGCGAGCAGTACTTC.

This chain uses TRBV4-1 with TRBJ1-2; possibly TRBD1 for D (6 bases). CDR1 MGHRA and CDR2 YSYEKL come from the germline V gene. V shed 2 bases and J shed 8 bases, with 18 bases lying between them. The CDR3 extends over 15 amino acids. CDR3 sequence: CASSQLLDGGSGYTF. The DNA for the CDR3 is TGCGCCAGCAGCCAATTATTAGACGGGGGCTCGGGCTACACCTTC.

Many counts were recorded for this clonotype. The chain uses TRBV4-1 and TRBJ1-2; tentative D call: TRBD1 (5 bases). Germline V lookup: CDR1 MGHRA, CDR2 YSYEKL. The CDR3 has 15 residues. The ends were cut back, 4 bases at V and 12 bases at J, with 24 bases in the middle. CDR3 sequence reads: CASSLRAGSAAGHTF. The CDR3 bases are TGCGCCAGCAGCCTACGCGCTGGGAGTGCAGCGGGGCACACCTTC.

The V gene is TRBV7-9, the J gene TRBJ1-1; 8 bases fit TRBD1. After removal of 2 bases from V and 4 bases from J, the junction contained 6 bases not matched to a gene. The CDR3 length is 15 residues. In germline, CDR1 is SEHNR, CDR2 FQNEAQ (reference sequence). This chain's CDR3 is CASSLQGAMGTEAFF. As DNA, the CDR3 is TGTGCCAGCAGCTTACAGGGGGCGATGGGCACTGAAGCTTTCTTT.

The chain links TRBV20-1 to TRBJ2-3, with 8 bases lining up with TRBD2. Trimming took 0 bases from V and 4 from J; bases not matched to a gene: 9. Germline CDR1 is DFQATT and CDR2 is SNEGSKA (reference sequence). This CDR3 contains 16 residues. For the CDR3, the DNA is TGCAGTGCTAGAGACCTTCTCCGCGGGAGGCCAGATACGCAGTATTTT. It encodes CSARDLLRGRPDTQYF.

The chain links TRBV11-2 to TRBJ1-3; D is uncertain. V was pared by 0 bases and J by 4 bases, with 7 bases between. The CDR3 totals 14 residues. Germline assignment: CDR1 SGHAT and CDR2 FQNNGV. The CDR3 spells CASSLDGNGNTIYF. CDR3 in DNA: TGTGCCAGCAGCTTAGATGGGAACGGAAACACCATATATTTT.

This clonotype has more than one count but fewer than ten. This chain links TRBV6-1 with TRBJ1-5, with TRBD1 identical over 7 bases. CDR1 MNHNS and CDR2 SASEGT come from the germline V gene. This CDR3 spans 15 amino acids. Trimming removed 5 bases from V and 7 bases from J; junction bases left unmatched: 11. As DNA, the CDR3 is TGTGCCAGCAGTCCCCAGGGGGGGAGGAACCAGCCCCAGCATTTT. It yields the protein CASSPQGGRNQPQHF.

The chain has TRBV28 and TRBJ2-7; D is unresolved. From germline, CDR1 is MDHEN and CDR2 SYDVKM. The CDR3 length is 13 residues. Trimming took off 5 bases at V and 3 bases at J, with 11 bases between the two ends. The CDR3: CASSLATGYEQYF. In DNA form, the CDR3 reads TGTGCCAGCAGTCTCGCGACGGGCTACGAGCAGTACTTC.

J is TRBJ2-5 and V is TRBV20-1; D call uncertain. Between the trimmed V and J ends, which lost 6 bases and 5 bases, there was a span of 10 bases. The CDR3 extends over 11 amino acids. Germline V lookup: CDR1 DFQATT, CDR2 SNEGSKA (reference sequence). CDR3 DNA sequence: TGCAGTGCAGGCTGGCAGGAGACCCAGTACTTC. As protein: CSAGWQETQYF.

The chain uses TRBV12-3 or TRBV12-4 and TRBJ2-7; TRBD2 might be the D (7 bases). Trimming removed 3 bases at V and 7 bases at J, with 19 bases between. The CDR3 spans 15 residues. CDR3 residues: CASSFLAPRGGEQYF. The DNA of the CDR3 is TGTGCCAGCAGTTTTTTGGCACCCAGGGGAGGGGAGCAGTACTTC.

This clonotype was seen more than once but under ten times. The chain combines TRBV6-1 with TRBJ2-3; 9 positions match TRBD1. The CDR3 is 18 residues long. Looked up from germline, CDR1 is MNHNS and CDR2 is SASEGT. V dropped 5 bases and J dropped 6; count of bases not matched to a gene: 18. The CDR3 loop is CASSRTTPGTGLEDTQYF. The CDR3 DNA reads TGTGCCAGCAGTCGCACCACACCCGGGACAGGGTTAGAGGATACGCAGTATTTT.

The chain has TRBV18 and TRBJ2-7, with 9 nucleotides matching TRBD2. Germline CDR1 is KGHSH and CDR2 is LQKENI. The CDR3 runs 17 residues. The junction had 16 bases not matched to a gene; V was cut back by 4 bases and J by 6 bases. CDR3 protein: CASSLHLAGLKASEQYF. The CDR3 region has the DNA TGTGCCAGCTCACTCCATCTAGCGGGACTAAAGGCAAGCGAGCAGTACTTC.

This clonotype was seen only a few times. The gene calls are TRBV10-1 and TRBJ2-7; either TRBD1 or TRBD2 may supply D (5 bases each). Trimming removed 6 bases from V and 0 bases from J, with 15 bases in between. The germline V gene has CDR1 WNHNN and CDR2 SYGVQD (reference sequence). This CDR3 is built from 15 residues. This CDR3 is CASSEGNRYSYEQYF. For the CDR3, the DNA is TGCGCCAGCAGCGAGGGGAACAGATACTCCTACGAGCAGTACTTC.

This clonotype was seen ten or more times. The rearrangement uses TRBV6-5 and TRBJ1-2; 7 nucleotides align to TRBD1. The ends lost 0 bases at V and 0 bases at J; junction bases unmatched: 7. Germline lookup yields CDR1 MNHEY and CDR2 SVGAGI. This CDR3 is 17 amino acids long. CDR3 DNA: TGTGCCAGCAGTTACTCGGGGGCGACAGGGTCTAACTATGGCTACACCTTC. Encoded protein: CASSYSGATGSNYGYTF.

Only a few counts were recorded for this clonotype. V usage is TRBV12-3 or TRBV12-4 and J usage is TRBJ2-7, with 8 bases identical to TRBD1. CDR3 size: 13 residues. V lost 8 bases, J lost 3 bases, and 6 bases stayed unmatched. CDR3 sequence: CASGTGGFYEQYF. In DNA form, the CDR3 reads TGTGCCAGCGGAACAGGGGGATTCTACGAGCAGTACTTC.

This clonotype appeared a few times. The chain couples TRBV7-2 to TRBJ2-1; 12 bases are shared with TRBD2. The V and J ends lost 5 bases and 9 bases, in that order; junction bases with no gene match: 8. Germline CDR1 reads SGHTA; CDR2 reads FQGNSA. The CDR3 is 15 amino acids. This chain's CDR3 is CASSPLAGGIIEQFF. The CDR3 coding sequence is TGTGCCAGCAGCCCCCTAGCGGGGGGGATCATTGAGCAGTTCTTC.

This clonotype was counted between two and nine times. The chain employs TRBV4-1 and TRBJ1-1; D gene uncertain. V was shortened by 4 bases and J by 0 bases, with 9 bases between the two germline ends. CDR1 is MGHRA, CDR2 YSYEKL, per germline. The CDR3 sequence is 14 residues long. For the CDR3, the DNA is TGCGCCAGCAGCCGAGCTCTCATGAACACTGAAGCTTTCTTT. Its translation is CASSRALMNTEAFF.

This sequence joins TRBV5-5 and TRBJ1-1, with 11 bases fitting TRBD1. From germline, CDR1 is SGHKS and CDR2 YYEKEE (reference sequence). The CDR3 runs 14 residues. The V and J ends lost 4 bases and 5 bases, in that order; junction bases with no gene match: 4. CDR3 sequence (DNA): TGTGCCAGCAGCAAAGGGACAGGGGGGACTGAAGCTTTCTTT. This codes for CASSKGTGGTEAFF.

The rearrangement uses TRBV11-1 and TRBJ1-3; 7 nucleotides align to TRBD1. The CDR3 is made up of 18 amino acids. Germline V gene data show CDR1 as SGHAT and CDR2 as FQDESV (reference sequence). V shed 4 bases, J shed 0 bases, and the junction held 12 bases outside the gene matches. CDR3 nucleotide sequence: TGTGCCAGCAGCTACCCGACCAGGGGGAGGCACTCTGGAAACACCATATATTTT. Amino acid sequence: CASSYPTRGRHSGNTIYF.

The chain recombines TRBV5-6 with TRBJ1-6; no reliable D call. Trimming stripped 0 bases from V and 11 bases from J, with 9 bases between. This CDR3 is 13 amino acids long. Per germline, CDR1 SGHDT and CDR2 YYEEEE. This CDR3 is CASSLGHFAPLHF. The CDR3, as DNA: TGTGCCAGCAGCTTGGGACATTTTGCACCCCTCCACTTT.

The J gene is TRBJ2-5, the V gene TRBV20-1, with TRBD1 matching over 7 bases. The CDR3 contains 15 residues. V lost 0 bases and J lost 1; bases outside the gene matches: 5. The germline V gene has CDR1 DFQATT and CDR2 SNEGSKA (reference sequence). The CDR3 coding sequence is TGCAGTGCTAGAGATGGCAGACAGGGCCAAGAGACCCAGTACTTC. Translating gives CSARDGRQGQETQYF.

In its sample, this clonotype was seen a few times. This sequence joins TRBV7-7 and TRBJ1-1; D is unresolved. CDR1 is SSHAT, CDR2 FNYEAQ, per germline (reference sequence). This CDR3 spans 13 amino acids. The ends were cut back, 3 bases at V and 6 bases at J, with 11 bases in the middle. In DNA form, the CDR3 reads TGTGCCAGCAGCTTTGTTGCGGGCGCTGAAGCTTTCTTT. Its translation: CASSFVAGAEAFF.

This clonotype has a handful of counts. The gene calls are TRBV20-1 and TRBJ2-2; 10 bases are a match to TRBD1. Germline lookup yields CDR1 DFQATT and CDR2 SNEGSKA (reference sequence). The ends lost 7 bases at V and 0 bases at J; junction bases unmatched: 5. The CDR3 length is 15 residues. The chain's CDR3 is CSGTGGFSNTGELFF. The CDR3 coding sequence is TGCAGTGGGACAGGGGGATTTTCGAACACCGGGGAGCTGTTTTTT.

The chain combines TRBV5-1 with TRBJ2-7; unclear D gene. Germline V gene lookup returns CDR1 SGHRS and CDR2 YFSETQ. The CDR3 sequence is 12 residues long. Trimming removed 0 bases at V and 7 bases at J, with 8 bases between. This CDR3 is CASSLGSAEQYF. CDR3 nucleotide sequence: TGCGCCAGCAGCTTGGGTTCGGCAGAGCAGTACTTC.